The 5 T cell receptor beta chains below were found in one sample sequenced in a study of CD8+ T cells in alopecia areata. In each case, RNA was isolated and then reverse transcribed into cDNA as the sequencing template. Sequenced by immunoSEQ multiplex PCR; TCRdb stores in-frame clones only, minus some. The profile shows around 270,000 clones, about three fifths of them singletons. The treatment was: oral pan-JAK inhibitor, 5-10 mg twice daily. The source was CD4+ T cells sorted from blood, collected at week 24, from a patient treated with tofacitinib. These receptors were collected from a human donor with alopecia areata.

The chain joins TRBV27 to TRBJ1-6; D is unresolved. Trimming removed 3 bases at V and 13 bases at J, with 13 bases between. The germline CDR1 and CDR2 sequences are MNHEY and SMNVEV (reference sequence). This CDR3 contains 13 residues. This CDR3 reads CASSFTSLDPLHF. In DNA, the CDR3 is TGTGCCAGCAGTTTCACCTCACTCGATCCCCTCCACTTT.

The V and J genes are TRBV5-4 and TRBJ1-1; the D is unclear. Per the germline V gene, CDR1 is SGHNT and CDR2 is YYREEE (reference sequence). The V end lost 0 bases, the J end lost 3 bases, and 6 bases lay between the germline ends. The CDR3 is 13 residues long. The CDR3 region has the DNA TGTGCCAGCAGCTTGGTCTTGGACACTGAAGCTTTCTTT. Protein sequence: CASSLVLDTEAFF.

V is TRBV28 and J is TRBJ2-7; D not certain. The length of the CDR3 is 12 residues. The germline V and J ends were trimmed by 6 bases and 3 bases, with 9 bases remaining between them. CDR1 and CDR2 from the germline V gene are MDHEN and SYDVKM. The CDR3 bases are TGTGCCAGCAGCGAACGAGTCTACGAGCAGTACTTC. It encodes CASSERVYEQYF. Full variable domain (outside the CDR3, taken from reference TRBV28 and TRBJ2-7): DVKVTQSSRYLVKRTGEKVFLECVQDMDHENMFWYRQDPGLGLRLIYFSYDVKMKEKGDIPEGYSVSREKKERFSLILESASTNQTSMYLCASSERVYEQYFGPGTRLTVT.

In the case of this clone: At one end the junction does not follow the germline gene, possibly because of a read error. The chain couples TRBV28 to TRBJ2-5; D not certain. The CDR3 totals 12 residues. Germline CDR1 reads MDHEN; CDR2 reads SYDVKM. CDR3 nucleotide sequence: TGTGTCAGCAGTTTAGTTAGGGAGACCCAGTACTTC. Amino acid sequence: CVSSLVRETQYF.

This rearrangement joins TRBV7-9 to TRBJ1-2; a weak D match, TRBD1 (5 bases). Germline loops: CDR1 SEHNR, CDR2 FQNEAQ (reference sequence). This CDR3 has 14 residues. Trimming left V 6 bases short and J 4 bases short, with 15 bases between. The CDR3 reads CASSLPGRPYGYTF. For the CDR3, the DNA is TGTGCCAGCAGTTTACCGGGACGGCCCTATGGCTACACCTTC. Variable domain in full (rest from reference TRBV7-9 and TRBJ1-2): DTGVSQNPRHKITKRGQNVTFRCDPISEHNRLYWYRQTLGQGPEFLTYFQNEAQLEKSRLLSDRFSAERPKGSFSTLEIQRTEQGDSAMYLCASSLPGRPYGYTFGSGTRLTVV.